These T cell receptor beta chains were read from a single sample in a study of T cell responses to AZD1222 COVID-19 vaccine. Profiling relied on immunoSEQ multiplex PCR, and the TCRdb table lists in-frame clones only, not all of them. The data contain about 140,000 clones, around 87% of them seen just once; the ten biggest clones take up more than 1.5%. The material was peripheral blood, obtained on day 0 of AZD1222 vaccination. The receptors originated from an adult in good health. Each CDR3 is given with its conserved first and last residue. A D gene is named only where the DNA matches it firmly. Clone size, where shown, is once, few, many, or a class for clones that have expanded.

j_call | v_call | clone_size | d_call | cdr3_aa | cdr3_nt
TRBJ1-6 | TRBV18 | NA | TRBD1 | CASSTTTGLNSPLHF | TGTGCCAGCTCAACTACGACAGGGTTGAATTCACCCCTCCACTTT
TRBJ1-2 | TRBV28 | NA | NA | CASTGANYGYTF | TGTGCCAGCACCGGAGCTAACTATGGCTACACCTTC
TRBJ1-1 | TRBV15 | NA | TRBD1 | CATSRDLLTGQRAEAFF | TGTGCCACCAGCAGAGATCTCTTAACGGGACAGAGGGCTGAAGCTTTCTTT
TRBJ1-1 | TRBV18 | NA | NA | CASSPQGDTEAFF | TGTGCCAGCTCACCCCAGGGTGACACTGAAGCTTTCTTT
TRBJ2-7 | TRBV6-5 | NA | NA | CASSLGQFAYEQYF | TGTGCCAGCAGCCTAGGACAGTTTGCCTACGAGCAGTACTTC
TRBJ1-5 | TRBV24-1 | NA | TRBD1 | CATSDGRGQPQHF | TGTGCCACCAGTGATGGCAGGGGGCAGCCCCAGCATTTT
TRBJ2-5 | TRBV28 | NA | TRBD2 | CASSRGRIAGSGETQYF | TGTGCCAGCAGTCGCGGGAGGATAGCGGGATCCGGTGAGACCCAGTACTTC
TRBJ2-7 | TRBV5-1 | NA | TRBD2 | CASGLAGAYEQYF | TGCGCCAGCGGTCTCGCGGGAGCCTACGAGCAGTACTTC
TRBJ2-1 | TRBV18 | NA | NA | CASSNASYNEQFF | TGTGCCAGCTCAAATGCCTCCTACAATGAGCAGTTCTTC
TRBJ2-2 | TRBV4-1 | NA | TRBD2 | CASSQDLAGVTNTGELFF | TGCGCCAGCAGCCAAGATCTAGCGGGGGTCACGAACACCGGGGAGCTGTTTTTT
TRBJ1-1 | TRBV2 | NA | NA | CASSGPGSGNTEAFF | TGTGCCAGCAGTGGCCCAGGGAGTGGGAACACTGAAGCTTTCTTT
TRBJ2-3 | TRBV9 | NA | NA | CASSREHWATDTQYF | TGTGCCAGCAGCAGAGAGCACTGGGCGACAGATACGCAGTATTTT
TRBJ1-3 | TRBV19 | once | NA | CASSERWRRGSGNTIYF | TGTGCCAGTAGTGAAAGATGGCGGCGGGGTTCGGGAAACACCATATATTTT
TRBJ1-2 | TRBV6-5 | NA | NA | CASRGRDGYTF | TGTGCCAGCAGGGGGCGGGATGGCTACACCTTC
TRBJ1-1 | TRBV27 | once | NA | CASKLGGTEAFF | TGTGCCAGCAAGCTGGGGGGTACTGAAGCTTTCTTT
TRBJ1-3 | TRBV4-2 | NA | TRBD1 | CASSQDGWTGKIAGNTIYF | TGTGCCAGCAGCCAAGACGGCTGGACAGGGAAAATTGCTGGAAACACCATATATTTT
TRBJ2-1 | TRBV7-3 | NA | TRBD2 | CASSLLAGGYNEQFF | TGTGCCAGCAGCCTCCTAGCGGGAGGGTACAATGAGCAGTTCTTC
TRBJ2-7 | TRBV24-1 | once | NA | CATAGQSSYEQYF | TGTGCCACCGCCGGGCAGAGCTCCTACGAGCAGTACTTC
TRBJ1-5 | TRBV19 | NA | NA | CASSIQMNQPQHF | TGTGCCAGTAGTATTCAAATGAATCAGCCCCAGCATTTT
TRBJ2-1 | TRBV5-1 | NA | NA | CASSFGNGGLFDEQFF | TGCGCCAGCAGCTTCGGTAACGGGGGTCTGTTCGATGAGCAGTTCTTC
TRBJ2-7 | TRBV27 | NA | TRBD1 | CASLHQAPGTGFYEQYF | TGTGCCAGTCTTCACCAGGCCCCCGGGACAGGGTTCTACGAGCAGTACTTC